This T cell receptor beta chain stems from a study of blood T cells in healthy people across ages. Through a sample-barcoded 5' primer and a J-beta primer mix, a second PCR was run for roughly 7 to 12 cycles. TCRdb redid the calling of the 5' RACE reads with MiXCR, one entry per CDR3 protein. The sample yields about 510,000 distinct CDR3 sequences, roughly a quarter seen once. The data also belong to a second study, concerning T cells of mothers and their children.

Source material: blood. The sequence was collected from a boy between 2 and 10 years old in good health.

The CDR3 spells CSALLAGETQYF. CDR3 DNA: TGCAGTGCTTTACTAGCGGGAGAGACCCAGTACTTC. The rearrangement uses TRBV20-1 and TRBJ2-5, with TRBD2 matching over 9 bases. Per germline, CDR1 DFQATT and CDR2 SNEGSKA (reference sequence). The CDR3 contains 12 residues. The trim removed 5 bases at V and 4 bases at J, leaving 2 bases unmatched.